What follows describes a single T cell receptor beta chain. Cohort assignment relied on participant-reported clinical history. The sample belongs to a study of blood T cell repertoires in COVID-19. Background on the study: T cells, B-cell-depleted T cells, or PBMCs provided the cDNA or gDNA that served as material.

TCRdb keeps only in-frame clones here, not all; method: immunoSEQ multiplex PCR. The sample includes 200,000 to 250,000 clones, over 65% seen only once; the top ten take 3% to 3.5%. The origin of this receptor is a woman in her sixties or seventies who had recovered from COVID-19. Sequenced sample: PBMCs or T cells enriched from blood (not recorded which).

The CDR3 DNA reads TGTGCCAGCAGCCAAGAGCCGTCTCTAGCGGGGAGCAGTTCGGAGCAGTTCTTC. It codes for CASSQEPSLAGSSSEQFF. The rearrangement joins TRBV3-1 (or the pseudogene TRBV3-2) to TRBJ2-1, with 9 bases aligning to TRBD2. Germline V lookup: CDR1 LGHDT, CDR2 YNNKEL (reference sequence). The CDR3 is 18 residues long. J was trimmed by 10 bases and V by 0 bases; bases with no gene match: 16.